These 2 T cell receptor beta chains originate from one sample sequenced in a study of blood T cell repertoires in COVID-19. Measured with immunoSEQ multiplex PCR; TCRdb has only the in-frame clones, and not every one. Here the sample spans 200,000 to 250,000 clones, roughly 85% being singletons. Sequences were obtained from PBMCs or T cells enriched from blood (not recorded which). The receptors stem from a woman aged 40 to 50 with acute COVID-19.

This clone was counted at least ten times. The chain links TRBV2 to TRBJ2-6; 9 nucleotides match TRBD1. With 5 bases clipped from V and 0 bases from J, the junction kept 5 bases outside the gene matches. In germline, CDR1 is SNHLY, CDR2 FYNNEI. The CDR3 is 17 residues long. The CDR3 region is CASSPGTGPSGANVLTF. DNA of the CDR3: TGTGCCAGCAGTCCCGGGACAGGGCCCTCTGGGGCCAACGTCCTGACTTTC.

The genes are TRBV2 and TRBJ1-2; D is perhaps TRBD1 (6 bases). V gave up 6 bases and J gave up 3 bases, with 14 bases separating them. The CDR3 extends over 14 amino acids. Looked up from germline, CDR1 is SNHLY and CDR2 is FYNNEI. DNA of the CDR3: TGTGCCAGCAGCAAACTACAGGGATACTATGGCTACACCTTC. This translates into CASSKLQGYYGYTF.